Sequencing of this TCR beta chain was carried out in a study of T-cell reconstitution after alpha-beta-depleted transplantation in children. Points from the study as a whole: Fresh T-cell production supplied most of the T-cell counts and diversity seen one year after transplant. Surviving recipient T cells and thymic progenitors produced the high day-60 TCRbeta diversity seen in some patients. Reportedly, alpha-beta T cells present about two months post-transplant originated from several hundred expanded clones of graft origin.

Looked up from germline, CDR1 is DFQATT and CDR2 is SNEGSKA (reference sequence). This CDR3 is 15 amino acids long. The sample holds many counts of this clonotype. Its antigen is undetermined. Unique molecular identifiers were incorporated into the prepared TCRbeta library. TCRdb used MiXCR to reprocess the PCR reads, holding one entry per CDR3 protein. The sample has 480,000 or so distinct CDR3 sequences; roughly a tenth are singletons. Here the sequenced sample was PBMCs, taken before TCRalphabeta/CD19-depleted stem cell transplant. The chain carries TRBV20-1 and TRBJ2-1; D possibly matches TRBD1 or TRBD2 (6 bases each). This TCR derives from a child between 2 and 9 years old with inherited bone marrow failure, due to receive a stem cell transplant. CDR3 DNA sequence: TGCAGCTCCCTCGGGCCCGGAGGGGGCTACAATGAGCAGTTCTTC. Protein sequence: CSSLGPGGGYNEQFF.